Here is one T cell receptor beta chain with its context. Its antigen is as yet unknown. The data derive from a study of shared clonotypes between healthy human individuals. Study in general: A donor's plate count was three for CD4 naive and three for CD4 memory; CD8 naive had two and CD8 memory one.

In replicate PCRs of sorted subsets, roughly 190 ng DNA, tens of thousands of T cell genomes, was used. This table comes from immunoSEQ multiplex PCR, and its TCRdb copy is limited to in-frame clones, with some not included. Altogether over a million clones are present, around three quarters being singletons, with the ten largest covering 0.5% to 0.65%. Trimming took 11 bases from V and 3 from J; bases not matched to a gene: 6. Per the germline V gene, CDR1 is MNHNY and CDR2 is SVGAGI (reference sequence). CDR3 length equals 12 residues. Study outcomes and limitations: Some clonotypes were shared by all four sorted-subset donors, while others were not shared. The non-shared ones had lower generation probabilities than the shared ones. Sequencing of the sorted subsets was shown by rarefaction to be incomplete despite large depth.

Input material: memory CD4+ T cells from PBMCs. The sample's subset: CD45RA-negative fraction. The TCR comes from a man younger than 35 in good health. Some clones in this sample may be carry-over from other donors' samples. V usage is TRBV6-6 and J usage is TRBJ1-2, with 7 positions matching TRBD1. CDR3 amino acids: CAGRQGDYGYTF. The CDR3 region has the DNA TGTGCCGGTCGGCAGGGGGACTATGGCTACACCTTC.